A single sample is the source of the 14 T cell receptor beta chains below, sequenced in a study of control samples from healthy donors and cancer patients. Some clones are missing from TCRdb's copy, which holds only in-frame ones; the method was immunoSEQ multiplex PCR. The sample consists of about 120,000 clones, 80% to 95% of them appearing once. The material sequenced was blood. These TCRs come from a man aged 18 to 29 in good health.

This clone came up a few times. This CDR3 reads CASSHPPGAGSETQYF. Here the CDR3 DNA reads TGTGCCAGCAGCCACCCCCCTGGGGCGGGGTCGGAGACCCAGTACTTC. The rearrangement joins TRBV4-2 to TRBJ2-5, with a possible D match to TRBD2 (6 bases). Trimming cost V 3 bases and J 5 bases, with 19 bases left between them. Germline V gives CDR1 LGHNA, CDR2 YNFKEQ. The length of the CDR3 is 16 residues.

The chain recombines TRBV11-2 with TRBJ1-1; possible D gene TRBD1, 5 bases. Trimming removed 1 base at V and 4 bases at J, with 10 bases between. Germline CDR1 reads SGHAT; CDR2 reads FQNNGV. The CDR3 length is 14 residues. The CDR3 nucleotides are TGTGCCAGCAGCTTAGTCGCGGGGGGCACTGAAGCTTTCTTT. Translated: CASSLVAGGTEAFF.

The chain recombines TRBV9 with TRBJ2-7; no definite D call. V was clipped by 0 bases and J by 3 bases, with 10 bases between them. This CDR3 is built from 14 residues. Looked up from germline, CDR1 is SGDLS and CDR2 is YYNGEE. In DNA form, the CDR3 reads TGTGCCAGCAGCGTAGGGGCCAAGGTCTACGAGCAGTACTTC. This encodes CASSVGAKVYEQYF.

J is TRBJ2-7 and V is TRBV9, with TRBD1 matching over 9 bases. The germline gives CDR1 SGDLS, CDR2 YYNGEE. This CDR3 comprises 14 residues. After removal of 2 bases from V and 2 bases from J, the junction contained 2 bases not matched to a gene. CDR3 sequence (DNA): TGTGCCAGCAGCGTCACAGGGGGCGCCTACGAGCAGTACTTC. Translating it yields CASSVTGGAYEQYF.

The chain combines TRBV6-1 with TRBJ2-7; 10 positions agree with TRBD2. In germline, CDR1 is MNHNS, CDR2 SASEGT. This CDR3 contains 17 residues. V trimming: 4 bases; J trimming: 2 bases; junction bases outside the gene matches: 11. This CDR3 is CASSGRPTSGFPYEQYF. Here the CDR3 DNA reads TGTGCCAGCAGTGGACGCCCGACTAGCGGGTTCCCCTACGAGCAGTACTTC.

V is TRBV7-7 and J is TRBJ2-5; tentative D call: TRBD1 (6 bases). This CDR3 is 14 amino acids long. The V gene's germline CDR1 is SSHAT and CDR2 FNYEAQ (reference sequence). V gave up 3 bases and J gave up 2 bases, with 10 bases separating them. This CDR3 is CASSLVGQQETQYF. CDR3 sequence (DNA): TGTGCCAGCAGCTTGGTCGGACAGCAAGAGACCCAGTACTTC.

The rearrangement uses TRBV7-3 and TRBJ1-5; D gene unclear. The CDR3 sequence is 13 residues long. With 5 bases removed from V and 4 bases from J, the gap between germline ends came to 9 bases. Germline CDR1 is SGHTA and CDR2 is FQGTGA. The CDR3, as DNA: TGTGCCAGCAGCGTGCGGGCGAATCAGCCCCAGCATTTT. Translation: CASSVRANQPQHF.

The chain employs TRBV12-5 and TRBJ2-6, with D uncertain. Trimming left V 0 bases short and J 2 bases short, with 20 bases between. The germline V gene encodes CDR1 LGHNT and CDR2 FRNRAP. The CDR3 contains 20 residues. CDR3 DNA: TGTGCTAGTGGTTTGGTACTCTTACCCCCTACCCCGCCTGGGGCCAACGTCCTGACTTTC. Translated, it gives CASGLVLLPPTPPGANVLTF.

The chain carries TRBV10-2 and TRBJ2-6, with D tentatively TRBD1 or TRBD2 (5 bases each). The V end lost 6 bases, the J end lost 2 bases, and 20 bases lay between the germline ends. The V gene's germline CDR1 is WSHSY and CDR2 SAAADI. The CDR3 runs to 18 residues. This CDR3 reads CASRDLTGRSTGANVLTF. CDR3 nucleotide sequence: TGCGCCAGCAGGGACCTAACGGGACGATCCACTGGGGCCAACGTCCTGACTTTC.

V gene TRBV9 combines with J gene TRBJ2-3; D perhaps matches TRBD1 (6 bases). Trimming stripped 4 bases from V and 0 bases from J, with 12 bases between. Looked up from germline, CDR1 is SGDLS and CDR2 is YYNGEE. CDR3 length: 15 residues. The CDR3 coding sequence is TGTGCCAGCAGCACAGGGACCTCTAGCACAGATACGCAGTATTTT. Its protein is CASSTGTSSTDTQYF.

The V gene is TRBV2, the J gene TRBJ2-5, with D possibly matching TRBD2 (7 bases). V was pared by 5 bases and J by 3 bases, with 13 bases between. Germline CDR1 is SNHLY and CDR2 is FYNNEI. CDR3 length equals 14 residues. The DNA of the CDR3 is TGTGCCAGCAGTAGGGGGGGGCTTGAAGAGACCCAGTACTTC. Amino acids: CASSRGGLEETQYF.

The V gene is TRBV19, the J gene TRBJ1-6; TRBD1 might be the D (5 bases). The CDR3 length is 12 residues. Trimming took 5 bases from V and 13 from J, leaving 12 bases between them. Germline V lookup: CDR1 LNHDA, CDR2 SQIVND (reference sequence). The CDR3 sequence: CASSQGAEPLHF. The CDR3 DNA reads as TGTGCCAGTAGTCAGGGCGCGGAGCCCCTCCACTTT.

This chain links TRBV5-1 with TRBJ1-1; D is uncertain. The CDR3 loop spans 15 amino acids. Trimming pared 4 bases from V and 1 base from J, leaving 14 bases between. Germline CDR1 is SGHRS and CDR2 is YFSETQ. The CDR3 protein is CASSPTSIANTEAFF. The CDR3 DNA follows: TGCGCCAGCAGCCCGACCAGCATAGCGAACACTGAAGCTTTCTTT.

This chain uses TRBV9 with TRBJ2-1, with 11 bases that match TRBD2. Germline-derived CDR1 and CDR2 are SGDLS and YYNGEE. This CDR3 region has 14 residues. V trimming: 3 bases; J trimming: 8 bases; junction bases outside the gene matches: 4. The CDR3 bases are TGTGCCAGCAGCGGTAGCGGGGGGGACGATGAGCAGTTCTTC. It translates to CASSGSGGDDEQFF.